The entry below gives a single T cell receptor beta chain sequence along with its context. The CDR3 spans 14 residues. V lost 3 bases and J 4 bases, leaving 10 bases between the germline ends. TCRdb re-derived calls from the RT-PCR reads in MiXCR, one entry per CDR3 protein. The data contain 550,000 to 750,000 distinct CDR3 sequences, around 14% of them seen just once; the ten biggest clones take up 3% to 4.5%. The chain uses TRBV12-3 or TRBV12-4 and TRBJ2-4, with D perhaps matching TRBD1 (7 bases). Sequenced: memory CD4+ T cells from blood. The TCR was taken from a female donor in good health, serving as a healthy control. The CDR3 region has the DNA TGTGCCAGCAGTTTCCCAGGGGGGAAAAACATTCAGTACTTC. It codes for CASSFPGGKNIQYF.